This T cell receptor beta chain was found in a study of CD8+ T cells in alopecia areata. Study at large: Each day, treated patients took oral tofacitinib twice, at 5 to 10 mg per dose. The drug, tofacitinib, lasted 6 to 18 months, followed by 6 months off drug. Regarding the study as a whole: TCR sharing across patients was less clear than in mice, possibly HLA-related. Tofacitinib yielded significantly lower scalp clonality and fewer expanded CD8+ clones among the top 100.

Extraction of RNA preceded its reverse transcription into cDNA, which served as the sequencing template. Using immunoSEQ multiplex PCR, the repertoire was profiled, and TCRdb retains in-frame clones only, with some absent. This table has 100,000 to 120,000 clones, around 54% appearing once. Comments on this clone: Its antigen is still unknown.

CDR1 is SGHTA and CDR2 is FQGNSA in the germline V gene. The CDR3 runs 14 residues. The V and J ends lost 11 bases and 0 bases respectively, with 11 bases between them. As for treatment: oral pan-JAK inhibitor, 5-10 mg twice daily. Sequenced material: CD4+ T cells sorted from blood, taken at week 24, from a patient treated with tofacitinib. The rearrangement uses TRBV7-2 and TRBJ2-6; a possible D gene is TRBD2 (6 bases). This receptor was taken from a human donor with alopecia areata. CDR3 protein: CAGRGPSGANVLTF. Here the CDR3 DNA reads TGTGCCGGGCGGGGCCCCTCTGGGGCCAACGTCCTGACTTTC. The entire variable domain, with the rest obtained from reference TRBV7-2 and TRBJ2-6, is as follows: GAGVSQSPSNKVTEKGKDVELRCDPISGHTALYWYRQSLGQGLEFLIYFQGNSAPDKSGLPSDRFSAERTGGSVSTLTIQRTQQEDSAVYLCAGRGPSGANVLTFGAGSRLTVL.